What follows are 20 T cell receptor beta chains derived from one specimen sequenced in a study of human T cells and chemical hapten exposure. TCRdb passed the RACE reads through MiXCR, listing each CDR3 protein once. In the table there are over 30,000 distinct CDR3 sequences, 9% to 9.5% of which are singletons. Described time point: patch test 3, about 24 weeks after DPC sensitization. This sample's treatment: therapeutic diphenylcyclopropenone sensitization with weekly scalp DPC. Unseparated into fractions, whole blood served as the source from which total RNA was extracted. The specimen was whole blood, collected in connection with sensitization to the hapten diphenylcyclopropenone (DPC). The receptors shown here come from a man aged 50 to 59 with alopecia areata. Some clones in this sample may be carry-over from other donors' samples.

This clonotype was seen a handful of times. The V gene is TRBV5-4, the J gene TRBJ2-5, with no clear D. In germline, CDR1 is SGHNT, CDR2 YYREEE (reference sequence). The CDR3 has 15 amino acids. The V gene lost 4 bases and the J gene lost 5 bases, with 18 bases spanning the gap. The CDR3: CASSPGTAQSETQYF. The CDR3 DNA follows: TGTGCCAGCAGCCCCGGTACAGCTCAATCGGAGACCCAGTACTTC.

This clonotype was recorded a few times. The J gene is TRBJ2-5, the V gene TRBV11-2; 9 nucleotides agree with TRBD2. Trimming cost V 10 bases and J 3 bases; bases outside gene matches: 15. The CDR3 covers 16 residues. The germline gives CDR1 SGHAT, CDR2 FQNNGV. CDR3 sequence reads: CAIELDQASGKETQYF. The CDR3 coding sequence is TGTGCCATCGAACTAGATCAGGCTAGCGGGAAAGAGACCCAGTACTTC.

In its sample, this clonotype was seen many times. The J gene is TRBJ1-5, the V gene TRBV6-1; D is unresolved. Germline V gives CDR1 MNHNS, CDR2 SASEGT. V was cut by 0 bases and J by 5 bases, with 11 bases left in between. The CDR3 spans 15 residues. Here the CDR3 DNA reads TGTGCCAGCAGTGAAGCAGGGTCTTCTTATCAGCCCCAGCATTTT. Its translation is CASSEAGSSYQPQHF.

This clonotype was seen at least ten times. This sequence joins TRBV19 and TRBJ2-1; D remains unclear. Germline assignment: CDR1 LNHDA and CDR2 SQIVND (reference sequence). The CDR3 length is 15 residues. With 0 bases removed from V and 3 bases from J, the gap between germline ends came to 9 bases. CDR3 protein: CASSIDQDSYNEQFF. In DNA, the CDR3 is TGTGCCAGTAGTATAGATCAGGATAGCTACAATGAGCAGTTCTTC.

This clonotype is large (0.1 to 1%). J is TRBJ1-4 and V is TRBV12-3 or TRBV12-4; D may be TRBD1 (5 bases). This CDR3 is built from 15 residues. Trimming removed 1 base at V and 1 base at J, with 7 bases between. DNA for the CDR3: TGTGCCAGCAGTTTAGGGGACGAAACTAATGAAAAACTGTTTTTT. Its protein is CASSLGDETNEKLFF.

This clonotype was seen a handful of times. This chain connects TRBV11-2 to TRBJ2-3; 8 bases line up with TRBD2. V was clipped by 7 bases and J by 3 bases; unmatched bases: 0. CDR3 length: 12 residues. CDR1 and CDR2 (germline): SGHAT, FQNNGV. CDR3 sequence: CASTSGTDTQYF. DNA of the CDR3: TGTGCCAGCACTAGCGGGACAGATACGCAGTATTTT.

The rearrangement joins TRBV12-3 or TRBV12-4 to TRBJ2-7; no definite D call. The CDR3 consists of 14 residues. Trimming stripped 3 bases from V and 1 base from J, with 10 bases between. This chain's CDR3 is CASSFLVGSYEQYF. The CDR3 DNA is TGTGCCAGCAGTTTTCTTGTGGGATCCTACGAGCAGTACTTC.

Written as DNA, the CDR3 is TGTGCCAGCAGTCCCCCCGGGACCTCAGTGAGAGGGCATAGCAATCAGCCCCAGCATTTT. Amino acid sequence: CASSPPGTSVRGHSNQPQHF. The V call is TRBV27, the J call TRBJ1-5; TRBD1 is a possible D gene (5 bases). The germline V and J ends were trimmed by 5 bases and 0 bases, with 26 bases remaining between them. Germline CDR1 and CDR2: MNHEY and SMNVEV (reference sequence). The CDR3 is made up of 20 amino acids.

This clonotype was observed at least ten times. CDR3 loop: CSVERDSQETQYF. CDR3 in DNA: TGCAGCGTTGAACGGGACTCCCAAGAGACCCAGTACTTC. The J gene is TRBJ2-5, the V gene TRBV29-1; weak D call: TRBD2 (6 bases). Germline lookup yields CDR1 SQVTM and CDR2 ANQGSEA. There are 13 residues in the CDR3. V was clipped by 2 bases and J by 1 base, with 8 bases between them.

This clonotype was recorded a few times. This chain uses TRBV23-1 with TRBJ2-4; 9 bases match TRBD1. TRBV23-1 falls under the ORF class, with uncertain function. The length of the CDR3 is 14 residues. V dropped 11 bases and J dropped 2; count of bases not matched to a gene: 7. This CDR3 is CAPMGQGTKNIQYF. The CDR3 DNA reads TGCGCCCCTATGGGACAGGGAACCAAAAACATTCAGTACTTC.

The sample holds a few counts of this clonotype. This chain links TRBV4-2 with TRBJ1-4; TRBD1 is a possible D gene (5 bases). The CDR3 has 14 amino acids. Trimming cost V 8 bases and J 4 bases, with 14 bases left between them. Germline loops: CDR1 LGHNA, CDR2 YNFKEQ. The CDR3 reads CASARRDSNEKLFF. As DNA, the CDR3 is TGTGCCAGCGCCCGCCGAGACAGTAATGAAAAACTGTTTTTT.

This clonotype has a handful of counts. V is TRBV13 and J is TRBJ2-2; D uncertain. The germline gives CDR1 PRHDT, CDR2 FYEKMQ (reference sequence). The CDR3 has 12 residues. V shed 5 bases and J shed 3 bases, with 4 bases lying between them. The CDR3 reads CASSPYTGELFF. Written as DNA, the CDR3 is TGTGCCAGCAGCCCGTACACCGGGGAGCTGTTTTTT.

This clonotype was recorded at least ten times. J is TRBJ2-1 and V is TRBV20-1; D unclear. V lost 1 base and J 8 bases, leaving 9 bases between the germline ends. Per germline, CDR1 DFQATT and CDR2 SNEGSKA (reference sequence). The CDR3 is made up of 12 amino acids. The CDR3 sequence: CSARAGNDEQFF. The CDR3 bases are TGCAGTGCTAGAGCTGGGAACGATGAGCAGTTCTTC.

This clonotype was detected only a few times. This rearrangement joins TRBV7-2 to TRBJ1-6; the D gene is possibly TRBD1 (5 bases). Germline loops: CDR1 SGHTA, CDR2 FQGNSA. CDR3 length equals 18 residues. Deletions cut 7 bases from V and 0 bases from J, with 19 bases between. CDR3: CASTIPSAGLSYNSPLHF. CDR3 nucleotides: TGTGCCAGCACCATACCCTCCGCAGGGCTCTCCTATAATTCACCCCTCCACTTT.

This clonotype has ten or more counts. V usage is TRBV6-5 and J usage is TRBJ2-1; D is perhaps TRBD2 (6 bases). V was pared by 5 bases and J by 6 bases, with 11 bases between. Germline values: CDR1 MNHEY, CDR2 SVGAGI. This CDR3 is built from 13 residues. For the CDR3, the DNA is TGTGCCAGCAGTCCGGGACTGCTCAATGAGCAGTTCTTC. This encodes CASSPGLLNEQFF.

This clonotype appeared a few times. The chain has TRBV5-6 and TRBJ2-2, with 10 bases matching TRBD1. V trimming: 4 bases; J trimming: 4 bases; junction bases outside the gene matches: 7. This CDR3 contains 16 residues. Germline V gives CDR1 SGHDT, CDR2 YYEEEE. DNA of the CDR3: TGTGCCAGCAGCCCGGGCGGGACAGGGGCCACCGGGGAGCTGTTTTTT. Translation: CASSPGGTGATGELFF.

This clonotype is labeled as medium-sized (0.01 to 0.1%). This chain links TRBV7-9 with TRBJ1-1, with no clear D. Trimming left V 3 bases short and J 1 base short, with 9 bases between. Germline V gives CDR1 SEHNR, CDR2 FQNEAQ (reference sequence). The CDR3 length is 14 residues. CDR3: CASSFHTENTEAFF. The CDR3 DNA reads TGTGCCAGCAGCTTCCACACCGAGAACACTGAAGCTTTCTTT.

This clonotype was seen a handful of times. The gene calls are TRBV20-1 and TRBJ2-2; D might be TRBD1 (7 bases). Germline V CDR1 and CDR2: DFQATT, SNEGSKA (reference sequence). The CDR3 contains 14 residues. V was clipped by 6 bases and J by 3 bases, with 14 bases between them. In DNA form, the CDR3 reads TGCAGTGCCACTACAGGGGACTACACCGGGGAGCTGTTTTTT. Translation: CSATTGDYTGELFF.

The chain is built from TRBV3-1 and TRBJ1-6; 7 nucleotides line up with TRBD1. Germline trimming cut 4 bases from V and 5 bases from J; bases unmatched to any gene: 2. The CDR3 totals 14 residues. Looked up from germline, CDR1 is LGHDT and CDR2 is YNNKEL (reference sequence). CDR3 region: CASSPGQNNSPLHF. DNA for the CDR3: TGTGCCAGCAGCCCGGGACAGAATAATTCACCCCTCCACTTT.

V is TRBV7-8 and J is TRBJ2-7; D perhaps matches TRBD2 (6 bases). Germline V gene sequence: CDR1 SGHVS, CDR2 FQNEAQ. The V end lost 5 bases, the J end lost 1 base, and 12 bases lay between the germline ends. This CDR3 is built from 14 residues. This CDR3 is CASSPAGTSYEQYF. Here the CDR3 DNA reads TGTGCCAGCAGCCCCGCCGGGACTTCCTACGAGCAGTACTTC.